The clone carrying this T cell receptor (beta chain) was counted only a few times. Antigen specificity is unknown. Despite likely unrecorded immune exposures, the donors were nominally healthy at the time of sampling. CDR1 is SEHNR and CDR2 is FQNEAQ in the germline V gene (reference sequence). The J segment lost 8 bases and the V segment lost 10 bases, leaving 9 bases of the junction unmatched. The length of the CDR3 is 13 residues. This entry comes from a study of cytomegalovirus exposure and HLA in healthy donors. Broader study findings: In a later analysis, V- and J-gene trimming of beta chains associated with a DCLRE1C missense variant, replicated independently. Later analysis showed most CMV-associated TCR beta chains appearing HLA-restricted. Later findings reportedly placed an Asian-associated ancestry cluster below the roughly 730-donor mean for N-insertions.

Both 60 Vbeta primers and 13 Jbeta primers went into the PCR. TCRdb's copy holds only in-frame clones and misses some; the assay was immunoSEQ multiplex PCR. The sample gives roughly 100,000 clones, about four fifths of which show up once; about 2.2% is in the top ten. The receptor comes from a young man in good health and CMV-seronegative. Sequencing used PBMCs. The chain joins TRBV7-9 to TRBJ2-1, with 9 positions matching TRBD2. In DNA form, the CDR3 reads TGTGCCACCTATAGCGGGAGTGTGGATGAGCAGTTCTTC. As protein: CATYSGSVDEQFF.